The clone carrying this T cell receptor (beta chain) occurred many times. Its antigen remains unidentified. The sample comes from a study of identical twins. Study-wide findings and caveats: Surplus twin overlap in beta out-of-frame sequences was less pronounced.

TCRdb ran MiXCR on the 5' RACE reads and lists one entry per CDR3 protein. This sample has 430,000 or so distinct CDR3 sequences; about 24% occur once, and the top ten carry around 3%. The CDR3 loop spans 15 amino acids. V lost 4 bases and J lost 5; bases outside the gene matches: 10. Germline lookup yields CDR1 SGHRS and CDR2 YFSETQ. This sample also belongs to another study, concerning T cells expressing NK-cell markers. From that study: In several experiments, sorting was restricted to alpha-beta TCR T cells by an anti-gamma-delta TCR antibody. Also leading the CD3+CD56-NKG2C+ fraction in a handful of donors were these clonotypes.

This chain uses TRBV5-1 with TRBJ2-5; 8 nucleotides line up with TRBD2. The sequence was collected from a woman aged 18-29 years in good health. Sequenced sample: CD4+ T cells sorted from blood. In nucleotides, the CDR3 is TGCGCCAGCAGCCAAGGACTAGCCCCCCGGGAGACCCAGTACTTC. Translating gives CASSQGLAPRETQYF.